Each of the 28 T cell receptor beta chains below was sequenced from the same sample in a study of T cell responses to AZD1222 COVID-19 vaccine. The assay was immunoSEQ multiplex PCR, and TCRdb's table has in-frame clones only and misses some. The sample includes under 150,000 clones, about nine tenths of them seen just once. The sample here was peripheral blood, taken 28 days after the second AZD1222 dose. The receptors were gathered from an adult who received the AZD1222 COVID-19 vaccine.

This rearrangement joins TRBV6-5 to TRBJ2-4; D might be TRBD1 (5 bases). This CDR3 spans 15 amino acids. Germline V gene data show CDR1 as MNHEY and CDR2 as SVGAGI. V was trimmed by 6 bases and J by 0 bases, leaving 12 bases between them. As DNA, the CDR3 is TGTGCCAGCAGCACAGGAACCTTAGCCAAAAACATTCAGTACTTC. Its protein is CASSTGTLAKNIQYF.

This clone was picked up one time. The chain carries TRBV6-6 and TRBJ1-3; D may be TRBD1 (5 bases). The CDR3 loop spans 14 amino acids. The ends were cut back, 6 bases at V and 3 bases at J, with 12 bases in the middle. Germline V gene data show CDR1 as MNHNY and CDR2 as SVGAGI (reference sequence). CDR3 protein: CASRLPDSGNTIYF. The CDR3 nucleotides read TGTGCCAGCAGACTTCCCGACAGTGGAAACACCATATATTTT.

The chain combines TRBV5-3 with TRBJ1-3, with 9 bases matching TRBD1. TRBV5-3 is filed as an ORF, its function uncertain. This CDR3 contains 18 residues. V was pared by 5 bases and J by 4 bases, with 16 bases of the junction left unmatched. CDR3 nucleotides: TGTGCCAGAAGGGCCCGGGACAGGGTAAGAAGGGTAGGAAACACCATATATTTT. Its protein product is CARRARDRVRRVGNTIYF.

Details on this clone: One end of the junction varies from germline; a read error may be responsible. The chain couples TRBV7-3 to TRBJ2-5; 11 bases align to TRBD1. The CDR3 has 14 amino acids. Germline CDR1 is SGHTA and CDR2 is FQGTGA. CDR3 sequence reads: CASSPGTGGEIQYF. CDR3 nucleotides: TGTGCCAGCAGCCCGGGGACAGGGGGAGAGATCCAGTACTTC.

The J gene is TRBJ1-2, the V gene TRBV12-3 or TRBV12-4; D unclear. V lost 3 bases to trimming and J lost 4 bases, with 9 bases between them. There are 13 residues in the CDR3. Written as DNA, the CDR3 is TGTGCCAGCAGTTTTCAGGCAGTCTATGGCTACACCTTC. Residues: CASSFQAVYGYTF.

The chain links TRBV19 to TRBJ1-5; the D is unclear. CDR3 length: 14 amino acids. V dropped 5 bases and J dropped 1 base, with 9 bases sitting between them. CDR1 and CDR2 (germline): LNHDA, SQIVND (reference sequence). CDR3 sequence: CASSLIGSNQPQHF. For the CDR3, the DNA is TGTGCCAGTAGTTTAATAGGGAGCAATCAGCCCCAGCATTTT.

The chain recombines TRBV3-1 (or the pseudogene TRBV3-2) with TRBJ2-7; D is undetermined. V lost 1 base and J lost 3, with 7 bases in between. The CDR3 loop spans 13 amino acids. The germline gives CDR1 LGHDT, CDR2 YNNKEL (reference sequence). The CDR3, as DNA: TGTGCCAGCAGCCAAGGGCCCCTCTACGAGCAGTACTTC. As protein: CASSQGPLYEQYF.

This rearrangement joins TRBV27 to TRBJ1-2; the D is unclear. Trimming pared 6 bases from V and 5 bases from J, leaving 16 bases between. In germline, CDR1 is MNHEY, CDR2 SMNVEV (reference sequence). The CDR3 totals 14 residues. The chain's CDR3 is CASRPIGVGYGYTF. CDR3 DNA: TGTGCCAGCAGACCTATCGGGGTAGGGTATGGCTACACCTTC.

The rearrangement links TRBV19 to TRBJ1-4; no firm D call. Germline V gene sequence: CDR1 LNHDA, CDR2 SQIVND (reference sequence). V lost 5 bases and J 1 base, leaving 11 bases between the germline ends. CDR3 length equals 15 residues. The CDR3: CASSSRVGTNEKLFF. CDR3 in DNA: TGTGCCAGTAGTTCCCGGGTCGGAACTAATGAAAAACTGTTTTTT.

A note on this clone: Sequence at one end of the junction differs from germline and may be a read error. This chain joins TRBV4-1 and TRBJ1-1, with D perhaps TRBD1 (6 bases). Germline CDR1 and CDR2: MGHRA and YSYEKL. The CDR3 consists of 13 residues. The CDR3 region is CASSQYRDTEAFF. The CDR3 nucleotides are TGCGCCAGCAGCCAATACCGGGACACAGAAGCTTTCTTT.

The chain couples TRBV19 to TRBJ1-5, with no clear D. The germline V and J ends were trimmed by 5 bases and 0 bases, with 11 bases remaining between them. CDR3 size: 15 residues. Germline V gene sequence: CDR1 LNHDA, CDR2 SQIVND (reference sequence). CDR3 protein: CASSSTVDSNQPQHF. CDR3 bases: TGTGCCAGTAGTTCGACGGTAGATAGCAATCAGCCCCAGCATTTT.

This sequence joins TRBV18 and TRBJ2-5, with D uncertain. Trimming cost V 3 bases and J 2 bases, with 13 bases left between them. The CDR3 has 15 residues. Germline V gene sequence: CDR1 KGHSH, CDR2 LQKENI. CDR3 in DNA: TGTGCCAGCTCACCTCAGACGGTGAAACAAGAGACCCAGTACTTC. Protein product: CASSPQTVKQETQYF.

J is TRBJ1-4 and V is TRBV2; D is perhaps TRBD1 (5 bases). Between the trimmed V and J ends, which lost 6 bases and 8 bases, there was a span of 10 bases. CDR1 is SNHLY, CDR2 FYNNEI, per germline. This CDR3 contains 12 residues. The CDR3 here is CASRGGDEKLFF. The CDR3 region has the DNA TGTGCCAGCAGAGGCGGGGACGAAAAACTGTTTTTT.

The rearrangement links TRBV6-5 to TRBJ2-1; TRBD2 matches at 8 bases. After removal of 0 bases from V and 6 bases from J, the junction contained 4 bases not matched to a gene. The CDR3 sequence is 15 residues long. The germline gives CDR1 MNHEY, CDR2 SVGAGI. The CDR3 region is CASSYSGGAPNEQFF. The CDR3 DNA is TGTGCCAGCAGTTACTCCGGGGGGGCCCCCAATGAGCAGTTCTTC.

This chain joins TRBV11-3 and TRBJ1-1; D may be TRBD1 (5 bases). The CDR3 covers 14 residues. The germline V and J ends were trimmed by 5 bases and 1 base, with 11 bases remaining between them. Germline CDR1 SGHNT, CDR2 YENEEA. The CDR3 region is CASSQGRPNTEAFF. In DNA, the CDR3 is TGTGCCAGCAGCCAGGGACGGCCGAACACTGAAGCTTTCTTT.

The chain recombines TRBV11-3 with TRBJ1-1; D remains unclear. This CDR3 spans 13 amino acids. CDR1 is SGHNT and CDR2 is YENEEA in the germline V gene. V was cut by 3 bases and J by 4 bases, with 9 bases left in between. The chain's CDR3 is CASSLSLSTEAFF. CDR3 sequence (DNA): TGTGCCAGCAGCTTGTCCCTCAGCACTGAAGCTTTCTTT.

The chain links TRBV4-3 to TRBJ1-4; tentative D call: TRBD1 (5 bases). CDR3 length: 15 residues. The V end lost 2 bases, the J end lost 8 bases, and 15 bases lay between the germline ends. Germline values: CDR1 LGHNA, CDR2 YSLEER. In DNA form, the CDR3 reads TGCGCCAGCAGCCAAAACCCGGGACGGCCCGAAAAACTGTTTTTT. Encoded protein: CASSQNPGRPEKLFF.

J is TRBJ2-1 and V is TRBV5-5; possibly TRBD1 or TRBD2 for D (5 bases each). Trimming took off 2 bases at V and 1 base at J, with 13 bases between the two ends. Germline V lookup: CDR1 SGHKS, CDR2 YYEKEE (reference sequence). The CDR3 has 16 amino acids. The CDR3 is CASSLASGTSYNEQFF. CDR3 coding DNA: TGTGCCAGCAGCTTAGCATCCGGGACGTCCTACAATGAGCAGTTCTTC.

CDR3 in amino acids: CASSQQGPFVEAFF. As DNA, the CDR3 is TGTGCCAGCAGCCAGCAGGGGCCGTTCGTAGAAGCTTTCTTT. The chain employs TRBV7-8 and TRBJ1-1, with D maybe TRBD1 (6 bases). The germline V and J ends were trimmed by 5 bases and 8 bases, with 18 bases remaining between them. The V gene's germline CDR1 is SGHVS and CDR2 FQNEAQ. There are 14 residues in the CDR3.

V usage is TRBV25-1 and J usage is TRBJ1-2; D may be TRBD1 (6 bases). Between the trimmed V and J ends, which lost 6 bases and 4 bases, there was a span of 15 bases. This CDR3 comprises 14 residues. Germline V gene lookup returns CDR1 MGHDK and CDR2 SYGVNS. CDR3 nucleotides: TGTGCCAGCAGCCCCTCGGGACACGTCTATGGCTACACCTTC. It codes for CASSPSGHVYGYTF.

This sequence joins TRBV11-2 and TRBJ2-6, with TRBD1 matching 9 bases. CDR3 length equals 15 residues. Germline CDR1 SGHAT, CDR2 FQNNGV. The V gene end was trimmed by 11 bases and the J gene end by 0 bases; junction bases not matched to a gene: 5. The CDR3 reads CADHRGLSGANVLTF. CDR3 nucleotides: TGTGCCGATCACAGGGGGCTCTCTGGGGCCAACGTCCTGACTTTC.

The chain combines TRBV7-2 with TRBJ2-2; D gene ambiguous. The V gene's germline CDR1 is SGHTA and CDR2 FQGNSA. V gave up 1 base and J gave up 8 bases, with 11 bases separating them. This CDR3 is 14 amino acids long. The DNA for the CDR3 is TGTGCCAGCAGCTTAGACGGAAACCCGGGGGAGCTGTTTTTT. Its translation: CASSLDGNPGELFF. The variable domain in full, completed from reference TRBV7-2 and TRBJ2-2, reads GAGVSQSPSNKVTEKGKDVELRCDPISGHTALYWYRQSLGQGLEFLIYFQGNSAPDKSGLPSDRFSAERTGGSVSTLTIQRTQQEDSAVYLCASSLDGNPGELFFGEGSRLTVL.

This chain connects TRBV2 to TRBJ1-1, with D unclear. V was shortened by 4 bases and J by 9 bases, with 9 bases between the two germline ends. Germline values: CDR1 SNHLY, CDR2 FYNNEI. CDR3 length: 11 residues. DNA of the CDR3: TGTGCCAGCAGTGCTCGGACTAAAGCTTTCTTT. This sequence encodes CASSARTKAFF.

The genes are TRBV28 and TRBJ1-2; no firm D call. The ends were cut back, 6 bases at V and 9 bases at J, with 14 bases in the middle. The CDR3 extends over 12 amino acids. Per the germline V gene, CDR1 is MDHEN and CDR2 is SYDVKM. The CDR3 spells CASSPALKSYTF. CDR3 nucleotides: TGTGCCAGCAGCCCGGCGCTCAAGAGCTACACCTTC.

The V and J genes are TRBV2 and TRBJ1-2, with unresolved D. This CDR3 contains 14 residues. Germline CDR1 reads SNHLY; CDR2 reads FYNNEI. The ends were cut back, 7 bases at V and 2 bases at J, with 14 bases in the middle. This CDR3 is CASTAEAMNYGYTF. CDR3 in DNA: TGTGCCAGCACCGCGGAGGCAATGAACTATGGCTACACCTTC.

The rearrangement links TRBV6-5 to TRBJ2-1; D may be TRBD1 (5 bases). The ends were cut back, 0 bases at V and 7 bases at J, with 10 bases in the middle. This CDR3 comprises 14 residues. Germline CDR1 and CDR2: MNHEY and SVGAGI. In DNA form, the CDR3 reads TGTGCCAGCAGTTACTCATGGGGCACAAATGAGCAGTTCTTC. Protein sequence: CASSYSWGTNEQFF.

The CDR3 nucleotides are TGTGCCATCAGTGAACCGGCCAGGGGTGATCAGCCCCAGCATTTT. Translating it yields CAISEPARGDQPQHF. The gene calls are TRBV10-3 and TRBJ1-5; weak D call: TRBD1 (6 bases). Trimming left V 3 bases short and J 5 bases short, with 14 bases between. Germline V gene data show CDR1 as ENHRY and CDR2 as SYGVKD. This CDR3 is built from 15 residues.

The chain recombines TRBV2 with TRBJ1-1; D possibly corresponds to TRBD1 (5 bases). Germline CDR1 and CDR2: SNHLY and FYNNEI. The V and J ends lost 6 bases and 1 base respectively, with 12 bases between them. CDR3 length: 14 residues. The CDR3 is CASREEQENTEAFF. CDR3 coding DNA: TGTGCCAGCAGAGAGGAACAGGAGAACACTGAAGCTTTCTTT.